The source of this T cell receptor beta chain is a study of post-analysis software for immune sequencing data. Overall study: Recorded disease courses covered relapsing-remitting, secondary progressive and progressive-relapsing multiple sclerosis. Some patients had no subtype annotation. Whole-study findings and limits: Controls showed significantly higher normalized Chao1 diversity than did multiple sclerosis patients. Several TRBV segments, TRBV5-6, TRBV5-1 and TRBV20-1 among them, were found more frequent in patients than controls.

CDR3 length equals 14 residues. V was trimmed by 6 bases and J by 4 bases, leaving 13 bases between them. Germline-derived CDR1 and CDR2 are SGHTA and FQGNSA. Built from TCR beta cDNA, the libraries had unique molecular identifiers in them. cDNA molecules numbering around 450,000 came from roughly 0.93 to 9.6 million T cells. MiXCR, applied by TCRdb to the PCR reads, yields one record per CDR3 protein. The data show hundreds of thousands of distinct CDR3 sequences, around 53% seen once. Notes on this clonotype: Its antigen is unknown.

Sequencing was carried out using blood. This chain links TRBV7-2 with TRBJ2-1; D tentatively reads TRBD1 or TRBD2 (6 bases each). The sequence came from a girl aged 5 to 17 with multiple sclerosis. The CDR3: CASRRGDLYNEQFF. The CDR3 DNA follows: TGTGCCAGCAGGAGGGGGGACCTGTACAATGAGCAGTTCTTC.